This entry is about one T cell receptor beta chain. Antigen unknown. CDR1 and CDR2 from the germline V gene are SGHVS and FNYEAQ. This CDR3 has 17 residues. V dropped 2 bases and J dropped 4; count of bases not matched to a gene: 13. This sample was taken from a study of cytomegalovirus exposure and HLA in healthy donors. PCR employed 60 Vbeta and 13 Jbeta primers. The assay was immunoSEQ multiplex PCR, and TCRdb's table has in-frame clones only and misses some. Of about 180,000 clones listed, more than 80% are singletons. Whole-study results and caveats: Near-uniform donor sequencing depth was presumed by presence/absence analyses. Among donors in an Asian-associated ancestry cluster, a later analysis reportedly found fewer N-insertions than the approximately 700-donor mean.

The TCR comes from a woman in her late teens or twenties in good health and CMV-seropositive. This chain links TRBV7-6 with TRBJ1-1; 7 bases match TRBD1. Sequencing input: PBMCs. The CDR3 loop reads CASSLRQGSPWGTEAFF. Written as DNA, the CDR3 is TGTGCCAGCAGCTTAAGACAGGGCTCCCCGTGGGGCACTGAAGCTTTCTTT. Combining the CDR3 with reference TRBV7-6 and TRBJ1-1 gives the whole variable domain GAGVSQSPRYKVTKRGQDVALRCDPISGHVSLYWYRQALGQGPEFLTYFNYEAQQDKSGLPNDRFSAERPEGSISTLTIQRTEQRDSAMYRCASSLRQGSPWGTEAFFGQGTRLTVV.